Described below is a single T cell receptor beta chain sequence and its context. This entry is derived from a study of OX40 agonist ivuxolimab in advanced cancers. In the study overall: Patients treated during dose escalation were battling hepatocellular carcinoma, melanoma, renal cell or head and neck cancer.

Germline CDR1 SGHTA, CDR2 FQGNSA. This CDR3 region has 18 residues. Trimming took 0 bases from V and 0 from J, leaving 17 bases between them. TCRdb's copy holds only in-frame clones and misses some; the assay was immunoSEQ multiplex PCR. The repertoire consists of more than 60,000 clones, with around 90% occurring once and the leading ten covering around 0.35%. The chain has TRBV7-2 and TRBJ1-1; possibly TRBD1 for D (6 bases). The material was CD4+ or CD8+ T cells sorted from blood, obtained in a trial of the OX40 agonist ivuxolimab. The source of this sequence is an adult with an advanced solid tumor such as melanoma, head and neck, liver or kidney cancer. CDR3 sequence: CASSLASAGAALNTEAFF. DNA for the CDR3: TGTGCCAGCAGCTTAGCATCCGCAGGGGCGGCCTTGAACACTGAAGCTTTCTTT.